These 3 T cell receptor beta chains share one sample of origin, sequenced in a study of shared clonotypes between healthy human individuals. TCRdb's copy holds only in-frame clones and misses some; the assay was immunoSEQ multiplex PCR. Altogether about 2.1 million clones are present, about 92% being singletons, with the ten largest covering around 1.7%. Terminally differentiated effector memory CD45RA+ cells were excluded by CCR7 positive selection of CD45RO-negative cells. Specimen: naive CD8+ T cells from PBMCs. The receptors originated from a man in his late teens or twenties in good health. Some clones in this sample may be carry-over from other donors' samples.

As for this clone: Different DNA sequences within this sample yield the same CDR3. This chain connects TRBV27 to TRBJ1-2; D is uncertain. Per the germline V gene, CDR1 is MNHEY and CDR2 is SMNVEV (reference sequence). The length of the CDR3 is 13 residues. V was clipped by 2 bases and J by 2 bases, with 6 bases between them. The CDR3 DNA reads TGTGCCAGCAGTTTACAGGAGAACTATGGCTACACCTTC. Its protein product is CASSLQENYGYTF.

This chain connects TRBV4-1 to TRBJ2-7; 11 bases match TRBD2. The CDR3 spans 17 residues. V lost 0 bases, J lost 3 bases, and 7 bases stayed unmatched. CDR1 and CDR2 from the germline V gene are MGHRA and YSYEKL. CDR3 sequence reads: CASSQEMGLAGGYEQYF. Here the CDR3 DNA reads TGCGCCAGCAGCCAAGAAATGGGTCTAGCGGGGGGCTACGAGCAGTACTTC.

J is TRBJ2-3 and V is TRBV7-9, with D perhaps matching TRBD1 or TRBD2 (5 bases each). V shed 5 bases and J shed 2 bases, with 23 bases lying between them. The CDR3 runs 18 residues. Germline assignment: CDR1 SEHNR and CDR2 FQNEAQ (reference sequence). The CDR3 is CASSRISWAVGPTDTQYF. DNA for the CDR3: TGTGCCAGCAGCCGTATCTCTTGGGCGGTGGGACCCACAGATACGCAGTATTTT.